This T cell receptor beta chain is drawn from a study of naive and memory T cell subsets. Study-level points and caveats: Especially in CD8 cells, naive repertoires contained a few larger clonotypes, possibly CD45RA-re-expressing memory cells. Naive and memory subsets had different power law exponents for TCR abundance.

Cells stained for CD3, CD4, CD8, CD45RA and CD27 were sorted into four subsets. There are 13 residues in the CDR3. CDR1 and CDR2 from the germline V gene are ENHRY and SYGVKD. The V end was cut by 3 bases, the J end by 2 bases, with 7 bases between. This clonotype was seen repeatedly, ten times or more. Its antigen is unknown. An equimolar mix of two oligonucleotides served as the beta constant-region primer for TRBC1 and TRBC2. The ligated cDNA underwent four PCR rounds using SP2 and nested alpha and beta constant-region primers. Ligation attached a single-stranded oligonucleotide with a 12-nucleotide UMI and the SP2 primer to the cDNA 3' end. TCRdb independently ran MiXCR on the UMI-ligation and nested PCR reads; one entry per CDR3 protein. The sample consists of 140,000 to 150,000 distinct CDR3 sequences, roughly 22% of them appearing once.

The receptor comes from a human donor in good health. The sequenced material came from naive CD4+ T cells from blood. The chain joins TRBV10-3 to TRBJ2-5; D might be TRBD1 (5 bases). CDR3 nucleotide sequence: TGTGCCATCAGTGAAAGGGGACAAGAGACCCAGTACTTC. This gives the protein CAISERGQETQYF.